This TCR beta chain was obtained from a study of cytomegalovirus exposure and HLA in healthy donors. The primer mix had 60 Vbeta and 13 Jbeta primers. Original processing notes: An analysis that came later counted 80 million or so unique TCR beta chains, approximately 10 million shared. TCRdb's copy holds only in-frame clones and misses some; the assay was immunoSEQ multiplex PCR. That table supplies the V and J calls and clone size; D and trimming were determined from the DNA. The sample features approximately 79,000 clones, with less than 6% in its top ten. Notes on this clone: Its antigen is not identified. One end of the junction fails to match germline, which may point to a read error.

Study-wide results and caveats: Presence/absence analyses supposed approximately even sequencing depth among donors. Cytomegalovirus association was assigned to about 150 TCR beta chains.

Sequenced: PBMCs. The sequence was collected from a man aged 35-49 years in good health and CMV-seronegative.

The CDR3 bases are TGTGCCAGCAGCGAAGCCCACGGGGAGACTAGCGGGAAACAGCACTTC. Its translation is CASSEAHGETSGKQHF. This chain uses TRBV9 with TRBJ2-7; 11 bases fit TRBD2. The CDR3 is 16 amino acids. Germline CDR1 reads SGDLS; CDR2 reads YYNGEE.